The clone carrying this TCR beta chain has a single count. The data were taken from a study of T cell changes during pregnancy in multiple sclerosis. Trimming pared 5 bases from V and 6 bases from J, leaving 13 bases between. Germline V gives CDR1 SEHNR, CDR2 FQNEAQ (reference sequence). CDR3 length equals 13 residues. TCRdb's table, derived via immunoSEQ multiplex PCR, lists solely in-frame clones and lacks some. The top ten hold less than 7.5% of the sample, which has roughly 120,000 clones, approximately 95% seen once. The receptor was isolated from a female donor with multiple sclerosis, enrolled in a pregnancy study. Sequenced here: peripheral blood, sampled before pregnancy. The chain couples TRBV7-9 to TRBJ1-2; a possible D gene is TRBD1 (6 bases). The CDR3 reads CASSAYRANGYTF. The DNA for the CDR3 is TGTGCCAGCAGCGCGTACAGGGCTAATGGCTACACCTTC.